A selection of T cell receptor beta chains follows, all from one sample in a study of T cell repertoires in cytomegalovirus infection. In TCRdb, the reads were re-called with MiXCR into one record per CDR3 protein. Of about a million distinct CDR3 sequences in the sample, approximately 32% were seen once. Their antigens are not known. The specimen was cultured CD8+ T cells from PBMCs, collected from culture after CMV antigen stimulation. Receptors originate from a human donor in good health (CMV status not recorded). Some clones in this sample may be carry-over from other donors' samples. The CDR3 runs from the conserved cysteine through the conserved F or W. Each record gives: clone size, CDR3 length, J gene, V gene, D gene, CDR3 DNA, CDR3 protein. A D gene is named only where the DNA matches it firmly. Size is stated for part of the rows, as once, few or many counts, or as a class when the clone is expanded.

>once|15|TRBJ2-2|TRBV7-8|NA
TGTGCCAGCAGCTGGAGGGACCCAAACACCGGGGAGCTGTTTTTT
CASSWRDPNTGELFF
>NA|17|TRBJ1-6|TRBV20-1|TRBD1
TGCAGTGCTAGTTCCCCGGACAGGGGACCTAATAATTCACCCCTCCACTTT
CSASSPDRGPNNSPLHF
>many|14|TRBJ2-7|TRBV7-2|NA
TGTGCCAGCAGCTTATATCTCCGAGGTTACGAGCAGTACTTC
CASSLYLRGYEQYF
>NA|19|TRBJ1-2|TRBV2|NA
TGTGCCAGCAGTGATGACTTTGGAGCGCGGGCCGGAGCTAACTATGGCTACACCTTC
CASSDDFGARAGANYGYTF
>many|16|TRBJ2-1|TRBV7-7|TRBD1
TGTGCTAGCAGCTTAGCGCTCGGGACAGGGGGCGATGAGCAGTTCTTC
CASSLALGTGGDEQFF
>NA|15|TRBJ2-7|TRBV7-9|NA
TGTGCCAGCAGCCTGGGAGGTGTCGGCTACAATGAGCAGTACTTC
CASSLGGVGYNEQYF
>NA|15|TRBJ2-5|TRBV6-6|NA
TGTGCCAGCAGTTACGGTGGGGGGGCCGCAGAGACCCAGTACTTC
CASSYGGGAAETQYF
>few|11|TRBJ1-1|TRBV19|NA
TGTGCCCTTGGCAGGGGCTCTGAAGCTTTCTTT
CALGRGSEAFF
>few|14|TRBJ1-1|TRBV4-3|NA
TGCGCCAGCAGCCAAGGAGCAGGATACACTGAAGCTTTCTTT
CASSQGAGYTEAFF
>NA|15|TRBJ2-1|TRBV5-1|NA
TGCGCCAGCAGCCCTCTTGGGGGGACATACAATGAGCAGTTCTTC
CASSPLGGTYNEQFF
>NA|16|TRBJ1-2|TRBV6-2/TRBV6-3|NA
TGTGCCACCAGGCCCGCGGGGGACCTGAGTGGCTATGGCTACACCTTC
CATRPAGDLSGYGYTF
>NA|20|TRBJ2-1|TRBV6-2/TRBV6-3|TRBD2
TGTGCCAGCAGTTACGACCCGGGACTAGCGGGGGGGAGCTCCTACAATGAGCAGTTCTTC
CASSYDPGLAGGSSYNEQFF
>few|15|TRBJ1-6|TRBV4-1|TRBD1
TGCGCCAGCAGCCAAGTACGACAGGGGGAATCACCCCTCCACTTT
CASSQVRQGESPLHF
>NA|17|TRBJ2-3|TRBV28|NA
TGTGCCAGCAGTTTGGAAACAACCGGGAGTCGCACAGATACGCAGTATTTT
CASSLETTGSRTDTQYF
>few|16|TRBJ2-1|TRBV3-1|TRBD1
TGTGCCAGCAGCCCCAACCGGGACAGAAGTCACAATGAGCAGTTCTTC
CASSPNRDRSHNEQFF
>many|19|TRBJ2-2|TRBV6-6|TRBD1
TGTGCCAGCAGAGGTTTGCAGGGGGACCTATTTCATGACACCGGGGAGCTGTTTTTT
CASRGLQGDLFHDTGELFF
>NA|14|TRBJ1-3|TRBV6-8|NA
TGTGCCAACATCTACAAGGTTCCTGGAAACACCATATATTTT
CANIYKVPGNTIYF
>NA|12|TRBJ2-3|TRBV2|TRBD1
TGTGCCAGGACAGGGGGGACAGATACGCAGTATTTT
CARTGGTDTQYF
>few|14|TRBJ2-5|TRBV20-1|NA
TGCAGTGCTAGAGATTCCCTAGGCGGAGAGACCCAGTACTTC
CSARDSLGGETQYF
>NA|16|TRBJ2-5|TRBV2|NA
TGTGCCAGCAGTGAAATTGGGGCTAGATCCCAAGAGACCCAGTACTTC
CASSEIGARSQETQYF
>NA|17|TRBJ2-2|TRBV4-1|NA
TGCGCCAGCAGCCAACGCGACAGATTTGTGGGGACCGGGGAGCTGTTTTTT
CASSQRDRFVGTGELFF
>few|13|TRBJ2-3|TRBV2|NA
TGTGCCAGCGAGTCGGAGCAAGCAGATACGCAGTATTTT
CASESEQADTQYF
>NA|19|TRBJ1-3|TRBV7-6|NA
TGTGCCAGCAGCATAGGGGGGTTAACGGGGGCGACCTCTGGAAACACCATATATTTT
CASSIGGLTGATSGNTIYF
>NA|15|TRBJ2-1|TRBV7-6|NA
TGTGCCAGCAGCACTACTGCCCGGGTTATCAATGAGCAGTTCTTC
CASSTTARVINEQFF
>NA|13|TRBJ1-4|TRBV15|NA
TGTGCCACCAGGTCTGCGCTTAATGAAAAACTGTTTTTT
CATRSALNEKLFF
>NA|16|TRBJ1-2|TRBV4-3|TRBD1
TGCGCCAGCGGCCAAGATAGTAGGGGGCTCGGCGTTGGCTACACCTTC
CASGQDSRGLGVGYTF
>many|19|TRBJ2-1|TRBV7-2|TRBD2
TGTGCCAGCAGCTTAGGGAGACTAGCGGGGGGAAAGGCCTACAATGAGCAGTTCTTC
CASSLGRLAGGKAYNEQFF
>few|17|TRBJ2-7|TRBV7-9|TRBD1
TGTGCCAGCAGCTTCCCGTCCCCCAGGGGGAATCAATACGAGCAGTACTTC
CASSFPSPRGNQYEQYF
>NA|16|TRBJ2-2|TRBV7-9|TRBD2
TGTGCCAGCAGCTTAGCATCTAGCGGGGATACCGGGGAGCTGTTTTTT
CASSLASSGDTGELFF
>NA|17|TRBJ1-4|TRBV7-2|TRBD1
TGTGCCAGCAGCCGAGGACAGGGGCTCATCGTTAATGAAAAACTGTTTTTT
CASSRGQGLIVNEKLFF
>many|16|TRBJ1-4|TRBV7-6|TRBD1
TGTGCCAGCAGCTCACGGAAGGGACAGTTTAATGAAAAACTGTTTTTT
CASSSRKGQFNEKLFF
>NA|14|TRBJ1-1|TRBV6-8|NA
TGTGCCTCTACCTATCGGGATGTGAACACTGAAGCTTTCTTT
CASTYRDVNTEAFF
>few|15|TRBJ2-6|TRBV10-3|NA
TGTGCCATCAGTTACCAGCGCTCTGGGGCCAACGTCCTGACTTTC
CAISYQRSGANVLTF
>NA|17|TRBJ1-1|TRBV4-2|TRBD1
TGTGCCAGCAGCCCTCCCCGACAGGGATGGGTCGGCACTGAAGCTTTCTTT
CASSPPRQGWVGTEAFF
>few|21|TRBJ2-3|TRBV6-6|NA
TGTGCCAGCAGTTACTCACTAGCTCCCCGGGGCTCCCTTACTAACACAGATACGCAGTATTTT
CASSYSLAPRGSLTNTDTQYF
>NA|14|TRBJ2-1|TRBV20-1|TRBD2
TGCAGTGCGCGACTAGCGGGGGGCTACAATGAGCAGTTCTTC
CSARLAGGYNEQFF
>many|15|TRBJ2-1|TRBV7-9|TRBD1
TGTGCCAGCAGGGACCGGGACAGGGGATACAATGAGCAGTTCTTC
CASRDRDRGYNEQFF
>NA|16|TRBJ1-6|TRBV6-5|NA
TGTGCCAGCAGAACCCCTCCGGGGACTTATAATTCACCCCTCCACTTT
CASRTPPGTYNSPLHF
>NA|13|TRBJ1-1|TRBV19|NA
TGTGCCAGTGGGAGGGGCACGAGCACTGAAGCTTTCTTT
CASGRGTSTEAFF
>NA|17|TRBJ2-4|TRBV28|TRBD1
TGTGCCAGCCGGCCGACGGGACAGGGGGCGGCCAAAAACATTCAGTACTTC
CASRPTGQGAAKNIQYF
>NA|17|TRBJ2-1|TRBV28|TRBD2
TGTGCCAGCAGTATCCCCCCGGGGAGGGCGCGCTACAATGAGCAGTTCTTC
CASSIPPGRARYNEQFF
>NA|13|TRBJ2-1|TRBV15|NA
TGTGCCACCAGCAGGGGCAGGGTTGAAGAGCAGTTCTTC
CATSRGRVEEQFF
>few|15|TRBJ2-1|TRBV4-3|NA
TGCGCCAGCAGCCAAGACGTGGATCGTGGACGTGAGCAGTTCTTC
CASSQDVDRGREQFF
>few|14|TRBJ1-2|TRBV5-8|NA
TGTGCCAGCAGCCCGGATGGGGCCTTCTATGGCTACACCTTC
CASSPDGAFYGYTF
>once|16|TRBJ1-3|TRBV2|TRBD1
TGTGCCGGGGCCGGGGGGACAGCGAGCTCTGGAAACACCATATATTTT
CAGAGGTASSGNTIYF
>few|14|TRBJ2-1|TRBV27|TRBD1
TGTGCCAGCAGTACTCAGGGGGCTTACAATGAGCAGTTCTTC
CASSTQGAYNEQFF
>NA|13|TRBJ2-7|TRBV5-6|NA
TGTGCCAGCAGCCGACCCTCCGCGCGGGAGCAGTACTTC
CASSRPSAREQYF
>once|13|TRBJ1-2|TRBV7-6|NA
TGTGCCAGCAGCCCCGGACAGAGTCATGGCTACACCTTC
CASSPGQSHGYTF
>NA|15|TRBJ1-4|TRBV7-6|NA
TGTGCCAGCAGCCGAATCGCTACCTCTAATGAAAAACTGTTTTTT
CASSRIATSNEKLFF
>few|14|TRBJ1-2|TRBV12-3/TRBV12-4|NA
TGTGCCAGCAGCTGGACCCGAATGGGCTATGGCTACACCTTC
CASSWTRMGYGYTF
>few|13|TRBJ1-1|TRBV6-2/TRBV6-3|NA
TGTGCCAGCAGTGGACTCAGGGACGCTGAAGCTTTCTTT
CASSGLRDAEAFF
>many|16|TRBJ2-1|TRBV7-6|TRBD2
TGTGCCAGCAGCTCGGCGGGGGACGGATCCTACAATGAGCAGTTCTTC
CASSSAGDGSYNEQFF
>once|11|TRBJ1-4|TRBV7-9|NA
TGTGCCAGCAGAGTTCAGGAAAAACTGTTTTTT
CASRVQEKLFF
>few|15|TRBJ1-1|TRBV4-1|NA
TGCGCCAGCAGCCCCCGCACCCCTAACACCCCTGAAGCTTTCTTT
CASSPRTPNTPEAFF
>NA|14|TRBJ2-1|TRBV2|NA
TGTGCCAGCAGTGAAATGGTAGGGGGCAATGAGCAGTTCTTC
CASSEMVGGNEQFF